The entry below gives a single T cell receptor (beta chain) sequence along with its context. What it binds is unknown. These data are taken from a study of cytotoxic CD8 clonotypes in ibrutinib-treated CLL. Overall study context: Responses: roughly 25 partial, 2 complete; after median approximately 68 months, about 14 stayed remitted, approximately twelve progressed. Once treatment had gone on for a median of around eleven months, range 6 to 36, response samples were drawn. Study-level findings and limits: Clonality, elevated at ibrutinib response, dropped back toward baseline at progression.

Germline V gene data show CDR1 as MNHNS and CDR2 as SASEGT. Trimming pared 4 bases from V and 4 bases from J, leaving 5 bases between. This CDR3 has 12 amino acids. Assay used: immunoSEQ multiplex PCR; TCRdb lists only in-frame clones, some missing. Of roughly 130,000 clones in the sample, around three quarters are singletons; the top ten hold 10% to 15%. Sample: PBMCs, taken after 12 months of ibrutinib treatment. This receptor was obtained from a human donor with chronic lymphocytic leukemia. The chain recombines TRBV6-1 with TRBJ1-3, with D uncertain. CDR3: CASSAPGNTIYF. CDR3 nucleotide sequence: TGTGCCAGCAGTGCTCCGGGAAACACCATATATTTT.